These 19 T cell receptor beta chains originate from one sample sequenced in a study of T-cell memory formation after mild COVID-19. TCRdb re-called the 5' RACE reads with MiXCR, one entry per CDR3 protein. The table has around 300,000 distinct CDR3 sequences, approximately 19% seen once. The sequencing input was PBMCs or a T cell subset sorted from them (not recorded which). These TCRs come from a man between 18 and 29 years old who had mild COVID-19 (a few samples of this study predate the infection). Cell type and time point are not known.

This clonotype turned up a few times. The CDR3 here is CASSLQGSNTEAFF. The CDR3 nucleotides are TGCGCCAGCAGCTTGCAGGGCTCGAACACTGAAGCTTTCTTT. The genes are TRBV5-1 and TRBJ1-1; possible D gene TRBD1, 5 bases. V lost 1 base to trimming and J lost 1 base, with 8 bases between them. CDR1 and CDR2 (germline): SGHRS, YFSETQ. CDR3 length: 14 residues.

In this sample, this clonotype turned up a few times. CDR3 sequence (DNA): TGTGCCAGCAGCTTACCAGGAGGGGCCTCCTACGAGCAGTACGTC. Its protein product is CASSLPGGASYEQYV. The genes are TRBV5-5 and TRBJ2-7; D possibly corresponds to TRBD2 (6 bases). The CDR3 is 15 residues long. Deletions cut 2 bases from V and 0 bases from J, with 12 bases between. The germline gives CDR1 SGHKS, CDR2 YYEKEE (reference sequence).

This rearrangement joins TRBV9 to TRBJ2-3; D is uncertain. Germline values: CDR1 SGDLS, CDR2 YYNGEE. The V and J ends lost 6 bases and 4 bases respectively, with 15 bases between them. This CDR3 has 14 residues. This CDR3 is CASNTPRVADTQYF. In DNA, the CDR3 is TGTGCCAGCAACACACCTAGGGTTGCAGATACGCAGTATTTT.

This clonotype was observed a few times. This chain links TRBV20-1 with TRBJ1-1; D might be TRBD1 (5 bases). The CDR3 spans 13 residues. CDR1 is DFQATT and CDR2 is SNEGSKA in the germline V gene (reference sequence). V shed 0 bases and J shed 5 bases, with 10 bases lying between them. CDR3 DNA sequence: TGCAGTGCTAGAGATTATCGGGGGACTGAAGCTTTCTTT. This sequence encodes CSARDYRGTEAFF.

This clonotype has just a few counts. The V gene is TRBV24-1, the J gene TRBJ2-7; D is ambiguous. Germline V gene data show CDR1 as KGHDR and CDR2 as SFDVKD. V was clipped by 12 bases and J by 6 bases, with 11 bases between them. The CDR3 has 10 amino acids. The CDR3 DNA is TGTGCCGAGACCCCATCCGAGCAGTACGTC. Its protein is CAETPSEQYV.

The genes are TRBV7-9 and TRBJ1-4; TRBD1 aligns across 9 bases. The V segment lost 3 bases and the J segment 8 bases; nucleotides outside the gene matches: 7. This CDR3 has 15 residues. Germline V gene data show CDR1 as SEHNR and CDR2 as FQNEAQ (reference sequence). CDR3 nucleotides: TGTGCCAGCAGCTTCCGGGACAGGGTCGGAGAAAAACTGTTTTTT. Translating it yields CASSFRDRVGEKLFF.

This clonotype appeared once. The chain combines TRBV20-1 with TRBJ1-5; 10 bases map to TRBD1. J gave up 5 bases and V 0 bases, and 1 base lay outside the gene matches. The CDR3 covers 14 residues. Germline V gene sequence: CDR1 DFQATT, CDR2 SNEGSKA (reference sequence). CDR3: CSARDGQGDQPQHF. The CDR3 DNA reads as TGCAGTGCTAGAGATGGACAGGGGGATCAGCCCCAGCATTTT.

This clonotype was counted many times. The rearrangement joins TRBV5-1 to TRBJ2-3; 7 positions agree with TRBD1. J was trimmed by 4 bases and V by 4 bases; bases with no gene match: 6. Germline CDR1 and CDR2: SGHRS and YFSETQ. The CDR3 totals 14 residues. DNA for the CDR3: TGCGCCAGCAGCCGACAGGGCGCCCCAGATACGCAGTATTTT. Its translation: CASSRQGAPDTQYF.

This clonotype was picked up a small number of times. This sequence joins TRBV7-9 and TRBJ2-7; TRBD1 aligns across 8 bases. The length of the CDR3 is 14 residues. The trim removed 5 bases at V and 6 bases at J, leaving 9 bases unmatched. CDR1 SEHNR and CDR2 FQNEAQ come from the germline V gene (reference sequence). CDR3 loop: CASSPRTGKIEQYV. In DNA form, the CDR3 reads TGTGCCAGCAGCCCCCGGACAGGGAAGATCGAGCAGTACGTC.

CDR3 sequence: CASSLFQGATDTQYF. CDR3 sequence (DNA): TGTGCCAGCAGCTTATTTCAGGGGGCCACAGATACGCAGTATTTT. The chain is built from TRBV7-9 and TRBJ2-3; 8 positions agree with TRBD1. This CDR3 region has 15 residues. Per the germline V gene, CDR1 is SEHNR and CDR2 is FQNEAQ (reference sequence). Trimming cost V 2 bases and J 2 bases; bases outside gene matches: 3.

This chain connects TRBV28 to TRBJ1-2; a possible D gene is TRBD1 (6 bases). The germline V gene encodes CDR1 MDHEN and CDR2 SYDVKM. V was cut by 8 bases and J by 0 bases, with 16 bases left in between. This CDR3 has 15 residues. The CDR3 nucleotides are TGTGCCAGCGTTCCATCGACAGGTTCTAACTATGGCTACACCTTC. It specifies CASVPSTGSNYGYTF.

V and J are TRBV5-1 and TRBJ2-5, with D perhaps matching TRBD1 (6 bases). Germline V gene sequence: CDR1 SGHRS, CDR2 YFSETQ. The CDR3 has 13 amino acids. The V and J ends lost 3 bases and 4 bases respectively, with 10 bases between them. CDR3 coding DNA: TGCGCCAGCAGCTGGGACACACCAGAGACCCAGTACTTC. Encoded protein: CASSWDTPETQYF.

This clonotype turned up a few times. The chain links TRBV12-3 or TRBV12-4 to TRBJ1-6, with D unresolved. The CDR3 runs 15 residues. Trimming removed 1 base from V and 7 bases from J, with 11 bases in between. The DNA of the CDR3 is TGTGCCAGCAGTTTAGAAGGTGGAAGGAATTCACCCCTCCACTTT. Protein: CASSLEGGRNSPLHF.

This clonotype was seen more than once but under ten times. The J gene is TRBJ2-5, the V gene TRBV12-3 or TRBV12-4, with D possibly TRBD1 on 6 matching bases. Trimming cost V 3 bases and J 4 bases, with 9 bases left between them. This CDR3 has 13 residues. The chain's CDR3 is CASSLWGRETQYF. The CDR3 DNA reads as TGTGCCAGCAGTTTGTGGGGGCGAGAGACCCAGTACTTC.

This clonotype has only a few counts. V usage is TRBV9 and J usage is TRBJ2-7, with D possibly matching TRBD2 (7 bases). V lost 5 bases, J lost 3 bases, and 30 bases lay in between. This CDR3 is 19 amino acids long. CDR1 SGDLS and CDR2 YYNGEE come from the germline V gene. CDR3 in amino acids: CASSGGGTLPHSTIYEQYF. CDR3 coding DNA: TGTGCCAGCAGTGGCGGGGGCACGTTGCCACACTCCACTATCTACGAGCAGTACTTC.

This clonotype was counted between two and nine times. J is TRBJ1-2 and V is TRBV5-1; the D gene is possibly TRBD1 (6 bases). V was cut by 0 bases and J by 3 bases, with 15 bases left in between. Germline V CDR1 and CDR2: SGHRS, YFSETQ. This CDR3 contains 16 residues. CDR3 sequence reads: CASSLAQVSGDYGYTF. Here the CDR3 DNA reads TGCGCCAGCAGCTTGGCGCAGGTCTCAGGGGACTATGGCTACACCTTC.

The chain combines TRBV27 with TRBJ1-4; 8 nucleotides align to TRBD1. Germline values: CDR1 MNHEY, CDR2 SMNVEV (reference sequence). The trim removed 5 bases at V and 6 bases at J, leaving 8 bases unmatched. CDR3 length: 15 residues. The CDR3 coding sequence is TGTGCCAGCAGTAACAGAAGGACAGGGTATGAAAAACTGTTTTTT. It translates to CASSNRRTGYEKLFF.

This clonotype was picked up a small number of times. This chain uses TRBV30 with TRBJ2-3; D remains ambiguous. The germline V gene encodes CDR1 GTSNPN and CDR2 SVGIG (reference sequence). The CDR3 runs 14 residues. Trimming took off 7 bases at V and 4 bases at J, with 18 bases between the two ends. The CDR3 sequence: CAYTRTSLADTQYF. Here the CDR3 DNA reads TGTGCCTACACACGGACCTCGCTGGCAGATACGCAGTATTTT.

CDR3 sequence reads: CASKVGASRGYTF. The CDR3 region has the DNA TGTGCCAGCAAAGTAGGGGCCTCTCGGGGCTACACCTTC. This chain uses TRBV28 with TRBJ1-2, with D possibly being TRBD1 (5 bases). CDR3 size: 13 residues. The V gene lost 7 bases and the J gene lost 8 bases, with 17 bases spanning the gap. The germline V gene encodes CDR1 MDHEN and CDR2 SYDVKM.